The clone carrying this T cell receptor beta chain came up a few times. The antigen remains undetermined. In germline, CDR1 is DFQATT, CDR2 SNEGSKA (reference sequence). Unmatched junction bases numbered 8, after V lost 6 bases and J lost 0 bases. The CDR3 extends over 15 amino acids. Using its own MiXCR run on the 5' RACE reads, TCRdb lists one record per CDR3 protein. The sample lists about 520,000 distinct CDR3 sequences, under 25% occurring once. This sample is part of a study of identical twins. Study findings and constraints: Beta out-of-frame sequences showed weaker excess sharing between twins. The conclusions drew on cross-sectional statistical analysis instead of tracking the same donors.

These same data were also listed under a study on T cells expressing NK-cell markers. Per that study: Sorted T-cell subsets CD3+CD56+NKG2C+, CD3+CD56+NKG2C- and CD3+CD56-NKG2C+ were TCR beta-sequenced. The CD3+CD56-NKG2C+ fraction was also led by these clonotypes in a handful of donors.

The source material was CD4+ T cells sorted from blood. The sequence was obtained from a young woman in good health. The chain joins TRBV20-1 to TRBJ2-3, with 8 bases fitting TRBD2. CDR3 amino acids: CSAQWASGSTDTQYF. In DNA form, the CDR3 reads TGCAGTGCACAGTGGGCTAGCGGGAGCACAGATACGCAGTATTTT.